Many counts were recorded for the clone carrying this T cell receptor beta chain. This entry comes from a study of neurological immune-mediated disorders. Study-level background: Multiple sclerosis patients numbering around 35 comprised roughly 30 relapsing-remitting and 3 secondary progressive patients.

Every sequencing run drew on 15-18 subjects and yielded over 190 million TCR-beta sequences. Each CDR3 protein gets one entry after TCRdb re-called the 5' RACE reads with MiXCR. The data contain some 61,000 distinct CDR3 sequences, less than 4% of them singletons. Germline-derived CDR1 and CDR2 are DFQATT and SNEGSKA (reference sequence). The CDR3 is 13 residues long. Trimming cost V 3 bases and J 5 bases, with 13 bases left between them. Sequencing input: PBMCs. The TCR was taken from a man aged 25-45 years with multiple sclerosis. The chain has TRBV20-1 and TRBJ2-5, with D unresolved. The DNA for the CDR3 is TGCAGTGCTAGGATTTCCGGGTCCGAGACCCAGTACTTC. The encoded protein is CSARISGSETQYF.